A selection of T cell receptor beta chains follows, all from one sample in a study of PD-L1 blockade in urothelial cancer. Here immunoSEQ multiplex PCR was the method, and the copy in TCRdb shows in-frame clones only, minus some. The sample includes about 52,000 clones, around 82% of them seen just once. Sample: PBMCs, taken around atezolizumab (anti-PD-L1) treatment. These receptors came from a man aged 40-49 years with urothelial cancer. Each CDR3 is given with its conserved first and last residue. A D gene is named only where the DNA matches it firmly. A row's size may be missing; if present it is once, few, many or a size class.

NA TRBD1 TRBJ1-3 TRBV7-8 CASSLEQGPGNTIYF TGTGCCAGCAGCTTAGAACAGGGGCCGGGAAACACCATATATTTT
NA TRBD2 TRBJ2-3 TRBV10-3 CATVAGGDTDTQYF TGTGCCACCGTAGCGGGAGGGGACACAGATACGCAGTATTTT
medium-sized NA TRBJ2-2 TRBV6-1 CASTKRGTGELFF TGTGCCAGCACCAAACGAGGGACCGGGGAGCTGTTTTTT
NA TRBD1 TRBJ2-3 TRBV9 CASSVQGDPPQYF TGTGCCAGCAGCGTACAGGGGGATCCTCCGCAGTATTTT
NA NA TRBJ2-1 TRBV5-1 CASSSAPSVPEQFF TGCGCCAGCAGCTCGGCACCTAGCGTCCCTGAGCAGTTCTTC
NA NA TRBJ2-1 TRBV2 CASSVALDNEQFF TGTGCCAGCAGTGTGGCCCTCGACAATGAGCAGTTCTTC
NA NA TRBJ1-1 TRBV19 CATRGQSTEAFF TGTGCCACCCGTGGACAGAGCACTGAAGCTTTCTTT
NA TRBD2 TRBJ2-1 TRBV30 CAWRELAGNEQFF TGTGCCTGGAGGGAGCTAGCGGGCAATGAGCAGTTCTTC
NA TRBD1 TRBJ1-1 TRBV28 CASRGRGQGFTEAFF TGTGCCAGCAGGGGCCGGGGACAGGGTTTCACTGAAGCTTTCTTT
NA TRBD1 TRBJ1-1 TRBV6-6 CASRQGARTEAFF TGTGCCAGCAGACAGGGGGCCCGCACTGAAGCTTTCTTT
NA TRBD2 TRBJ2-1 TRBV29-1 CSGDSGRFDEQFF TGCAGCGGCGATAGCGGGAGGTTCGATGAGCAGTTCTTC
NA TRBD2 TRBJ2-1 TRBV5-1 CASSHGLAGFGTGNEQFF TGCGCCAGCAGCCATGGACTAGCGGGGTTTGGGACTGGGAATGAGCAGTTCTTC
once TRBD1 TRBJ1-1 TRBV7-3 CASSPGQGASEAFF TGTGCCAGCAGCCCAGGACAGGGGGCTTCTGAAGCTTTCTTT
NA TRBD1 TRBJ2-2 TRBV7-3 CASSGDRGRAGELFF TGTGCCAGCAGCGGGGACAGGGGGCGGGCCGGGGAGCTGTTTTTT
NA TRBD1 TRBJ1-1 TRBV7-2 CASSYNRGTNTEAFF TGTGCCAGCAGCTACAACAGGGGTACGAACACTGAAGCTTTCTTT
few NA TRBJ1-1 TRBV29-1 CSVSQGNTEAFF TGCAGCGTGTCTCAGGGGAACACTGAAGCTTTCTTT
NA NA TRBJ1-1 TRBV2 CASTPEGNTEAFF TGTGCCAGCACCCCAGAGGGGAACACTGAAGCTTTCTTT
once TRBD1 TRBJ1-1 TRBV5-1 CASRPGTDDTEAFF TGCGCCAGCAGGCCCGGGACAGATGACACTGAAGCTTTCTTT
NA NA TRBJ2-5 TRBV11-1 CASSLSVRETQYF TGTGCCAGCAGCTTATCGGTCAGGGAGACCCAGTACTTC
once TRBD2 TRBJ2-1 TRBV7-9 CASSPNTGTSGRGEQFF TGTGCCAGCAGCCCAAACACCGGGACTAGCGGGAGAGGTGAGCAGTTCTTC
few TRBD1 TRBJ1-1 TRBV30 CAWLGQGMWTEAFF TGTGCCTGGCTAGGACAGGGAATGTGGACTGAAGCTTTCTTT
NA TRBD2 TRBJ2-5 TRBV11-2 CASSLEPSGSWETQYF TGTGCCAGCAGCTTAGAACCTAGCGGGAGCTGGGAGACCCAGTACTTC
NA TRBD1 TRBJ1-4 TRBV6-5 CASRRTGNEKLFF TGTGCCAGCCGAAGGACAGGGAATGAAAAACTGTTTTTT
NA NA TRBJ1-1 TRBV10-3 CAISGRGRTEAFF TGTGCCATCAGTGGACGGGGGAGGACTGAAGCTTTCTTT
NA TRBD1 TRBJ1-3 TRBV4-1 CASRATGLVHGNTIYF TGCGCCAGCAGGGCGACAGGGCTTGTTCATGGAAACACCATATATTTT
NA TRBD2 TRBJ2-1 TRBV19 CASSIVGGLVHEQFF TGTGCCAGTAGTATAGTGGGGGGACTAGTTCATGAGCAGTTCTTC
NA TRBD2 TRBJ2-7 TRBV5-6 CASSLELAGVREQYF TGTGCCAGCAGCTTGGAACTAGCGGGAGTTAGAGAGCAGTACTTC
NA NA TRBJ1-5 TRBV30 CAWSSVEIGQPQHF TGTGCCTGGAGTAGTGTGGAGATAGGTCAGCCCCAGCATTTT
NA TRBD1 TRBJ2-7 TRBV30 CAWALDRGSYEQYF TGTGCCTGGGCATTGGACAGGGGGTCCTACGAGCAGTACTTC
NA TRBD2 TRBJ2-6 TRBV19 CATETSGFPSGANVLTF TGTGCCACTGAGACTAGCGGCTTTCCCTCTGGGGCCAACGTCCTGACTTTC
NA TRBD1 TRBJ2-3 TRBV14 CASRGQGTDTQYF TGTGCCAGCCGCGGACAGGGAACAGATACGCAGTATTTT
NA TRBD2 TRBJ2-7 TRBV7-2 CASSLTSGRAVYEQYF TGTGCCAGCAGCTTAACTAGCGGGAGGGCCGTCTACGAGCAGTACTTC
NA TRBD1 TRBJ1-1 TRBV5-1 CASSVTGDKNTEAFF TGCGCCAGCAGTGTGACAGGGGATAAGAACACTGAAGCTTTCTTT
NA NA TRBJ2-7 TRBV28 CASSSPPAGPYEQYF TGTGCCAGCAGTTCCCCGCCCGCAGGCCCCTACGAGCAGTACTTC
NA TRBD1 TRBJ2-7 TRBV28 CASSRQGAYEQYF TGTGCCAGCTCCAGACAGGGGGCTTACGAGCAGTACTTC
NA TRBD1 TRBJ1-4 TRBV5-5 CASSLGQGARKLFF TGTGCCAGCAGCTTGGGACAGGGGGCAAGGAAACTGTTTTTT